This T cell receptor beta chain was documented in a study of CD8+ T cells in alopecia areata. CDR1 is SGDLS, CDR2 YYNGEE, per germline. The length of the CDR3 is 14 residues. V dropped 0 bases and J dropped 6 bases, with 11 bases sitting between them. Sequencing templates came from extracted RNA that was reverse transcribed into cDNA. Profiling relied on immunoSEQ multiplex PCR, and the TCRdb table lists in-frame clones only, not all of them. The sample gives about 200,000 clones, approximately 57% of which show up once; 0.85% to 1.3% is in the top ten. Noted treatment: oral pan-JAK inhibitor, 5-10 mg twice daily.

The sample consisted of CD4+ T cells sorted from blood, taken at week 24, from a patient treated with tofacitinib. The chain links TRBV9 to TRBJ2-3, with D possibly TRBD1 on 7 matching bases. The receptor was isolated from a human donor with alopecia areata. The DNA for the CDR3 is TGTGCCAGCAGCGTAGCAGGGGGGCCTGATACGCAGTATTTT. This codes for CASSVAGGPDTQYF.